The 28 T cell receptor beta chains listed next were all sequenced from one sample in a study of blood T cell repertoires in COVID-19. Using immunoSEQ multiplex PCR, the repertoire was profiled, and TCRdb retains in-frame clones only, with some absent. This sample has under 200,000 clones, with about 90% found just once. Sequencing was performed on PBMCs or T cells enriched from blood (not recorded which). Every receptor here comes from a woman between 45 and 65 years old who had recovered from COVID-19.

The chain joins TRBV28 to TRBJ2-1; the D gene is possibly TRBD1 (5 bases). The germline CDR1 and CDR2 sequences are MDHEN and SYDVKM. This CDR3 comprises 15 residues. The V gene lost 5 bases and the J gene lost 4 bases, with 15 bases spanning the gap. CDR3 in amino acids: CASSDSRNLYNEQFF. The CDR3 DNA is TGTGCCAGCAGTGACAGCCGAAACCTATACAATGAGCAGTTCTTC.

This chain connects TRBV27 to TRBJ1-6; D may be TRBD1 (5 bases). The V gene's germline CDR1 is MNHEY and CDR2 SMNVEV (reference sequence). The CDR3 is 13 residues long. V dropped 6 bases and J dropped 8 bases, with 11 bases sitting between them. The CDR3 nucleotides are TGTGCCAGCAGCGTGGGACTGTATTCACCCCTCCACTTT. Its translation is CASSVGLYSPLHF.

The chain links TRBV5-1 to TRBJ2-5; maybe TRBD1 (6 bases). Germline-derived CDR1 and CDR2 are SGHRS and YFSETQ. V was cut by 0 bases and J by 1 base, with 7 bases left in between. The CDR3 runs to 14 residues. CDR3 sequence: CASSLGDTQETQYF. CDR3 in DNA: TGCGCCAGCAGCTTGGGGGACACCCAAGAGACCCAGTACTTC.

This clone is a singleton in its sample. The J gene is TRBJ1-4, the V gene TRBV29-1; weak D call: TRBD1 (6 bases). The CDR3 is 13 amino acids. Between the trimmed V and J ends, which lost 0 bases and 6 bases, there was a span of 8 bases. Germline loops: CDR1 SQVTM, CDR2 ANQGSEA. This chain's CDR3 is CSVEEGADEKLFF. CDR3 sequence (DNA): TGCAGCGTTGAAGAGGGGGCCGATGAAAAACTGTTTTTT.

V gene TRBV30 combines with J gene TRBJ1-2; D is undetermined. Germline values: CDR1 GTSNPN, CDR2 SVGIG (reference sequence). V lost 4 bases, J lost 4 bases, and 16 bases lay in between. The CDR3 contains 14 residues. In DNA form, the CDR3 reads TGTGCCTGGAATCCGGAGGGAGGGTCCTATGGCTACACCTTC. Translating gives CAWNPEGGSYGYTF.

The rearrangement links TRBV9 to TRBJ2-2; no clear D gene. The CDR3 loop spans 12 amino acids. Trimming removed 6 bases from V and 2 bases from J, with 5 bases in between. Germline CDR1 reads SGDLS; CDR2 reads YYNGEE. The CDR3 spells CASTGNTGELFF. CDR3 coding DNA: TGTGCCAGCACAGGCAACACCGGGGAGCTGTTTTTT.

CDR3 DNA: TGTGCCAGTAGGGTCATCGGAGAGAACACTGAAGCTTTCTTT. The encoded protein is CASRVIGENTEAFF. The chain combines TRBV19 with TRBJ1-1; D call uncertain. There are 14 residues in the CDR3. CDR1 and CDR2 (germline): LNHDA, SQIVND (reference sequence). V lost 6 bases and J 1 base, leaving 12 bases between the germline ends.

The V gene is TRBV4-1, the J gene TRBJ2-3; TRBD2 matches 7 bases. This CDR3 region has 15 residues. Losses at the gene ends were 3 bases for V and 4 bases for J; bases not matched to a gene: 7. Germline-derived CDR1 and CDR2 are MGHRA and YSYEKL. In DNA, the CDR3 is TGCGCCAGCAGCCATCCCGGGAGGATGGCAGATACGCAGTATTTT. Residues: CASSHPGRMADTQYF.

The rearrangement uses TRBV9 and TRBJ2-7, with unresolved D. The CDR3 is 15 amino acids. From germline, CDR1 is SGDLS and CDR2 YYNGEE. V shed 1 base and J shed 2 bases, with 13 bases lying between them. The CDR3 spells CASSVTPGFAYEQYF. The DNA of the CDR3 is TGTGCCAGCAGCGTAACCCCCGGGTTCGCCTACGAGCAGTACTTC.

The chain's CDR3 is CASSQAGHTYEQYF. The CDR3 DNA reads TGCGCCAGCAGCCAAGCTGGACATACCTACGAGCAGTACTTC. The rearrangement joins TRBV4-1 to TRBJ2-7; D is perhaps TRBD1 (5 bases). The CDR3 contains 14 residues. Trimming removed 1 base from V and 2 bases from J, with 9 bases in between. Germline V gives CDR1 MGHRA, CDR2 YSYEKL.

The chain joins TRBV7-2 to TRBJ2-5; D remains ambiguous. Trimming took 5 bases from V and 0 from J, leaving 4 bases between them. CDR3 length: 12 amino acids. CDR1 is SGHTA, CDR2 FQGNSA, per germline. The CDR3 region has the DNA TGTGCCAGCAGCACTTACCAAGAGACCCAGTACTTC. This codes for CASSTYQETQYF.

This clone showed up just once. This sequence joins TRBV5-4 and TRBJ1-5, with D unclear. Per the germline V gene, CDR1 is SGHNT and CDR2 is YYREEE (reference sequence). V gave up 0 bases and J gave up 5 bases, with 6 bases separating them. The CDR3 runs 13 residues. The CDR3 spells CASSLDGDQPQHF. The CDR3 DNA sequence: TGTGCCAGCAGCTTGGACGGGGATCAGCCCCAGCATTTT.

The chain links TRBV19 to TRBJ1-1; perhaps TRBD1 as D (6 bases). The length of the CDR3 is 15 residues. Per the germline V gene, CDR1 is LNHDA and CDR2 is SQIVND (reference sequence). Trimming stripped 6 bases from V and 1 base from J, with 15 bases between. In nucleotides, the CDR3 is TGTGCCAGTAGGGCGGCCGGACAGAAGAACACTGAAGCTTTCTTT. Protein sequence: CASRAAGQKNTEAFF.

The chain employs TRBV10-3 and TRBJ2-1; 7 bases match TRBD2. Germline V CDR1 and CDR2: ENHRY, SYGVKD. CDR3 size: 13 residues. V shed 8 bases, J shed 8 bases, and the junction held 9 bases outside the gene matches. The chain's CDR3 is CAIRLAATHEQFF. For the CDR3, the DNA is TGTGCCATCCGCCTAGCGGCGACGCATGAGCAGTTCTTC.

The chain couples TRBV7-9 to TRBJ1-3; D is unclear. This CDR3 comprises 14 residues. CDR1 and CDR2 (germline): SEHNR, FQNEAQ (reference sequence). Trimming shortened V by 1 base and J by 2 bases, and 6 bases separated the two germline ends. The CDR3 sequence is CASSLGGTGNTIYF. CDR3 nucleotides: TGTGCCAGCAGCTTAGGAGGAACTGGAAACACCATATATTTT.

This chain uses TRBV30 with TRBJ1-6, with 8 bases fitting TRBD1. The length of the CDR3 is 13 residues. After removal of 8 bases from V and 6 bases from J, the junction contained 6 bases not matched to a gene. The germline V gene encodes CDR1 GTSNPN and CDR2 SVGIG (reference sequence). The CDR3 nucleotides read TGTGCCGGCAGGACAGGGACTAATTCACCCCTCCACTTT. It codes for CAGRTGTNSPLHF.

This clone showed up just once. V usage is TRBV10-3 and J usage is TRBJ2-1; D perhaps matches TRBD2 (6 bases). Germline CDR1 is ENHRY and CDR2 is SYGVKD. The CDR3 consists of 14 residues. The V end lost 0 bases, the J end lost 7 bases, and 10 bases lay between the germline ends. The CDR3 loop reads CAISESNGSNEQFF. CDR3 coding DNA: TGTGCCATCAGTGAGTCCAACGGGAGTAATGAGCAGTTCTTC.

This chain joins TRBV27 and TRBJ2-1; 15 bases are a match to TRBD2. Per the germline V gene, CDR1 is MNHEY and CDR2 is SMNVEV (reference sequence). V was clipped by 10 bases and J by 9 bases; unmatched bases: 13. The CDR3 contains 16 residues. The CDR3 sequence: CATRTSGRAGMGEQFF. Written as DNA, the CDR3 is TGTGCCACCCGGACTAGCGGGAGGGCCGGTATGGGTGAGCAGTTCTTC.

In this sample, this clone turned up once. The chain links TRBV24-1 to TRBJ2-1; 15 bases line up with TRBD2. This CDR3 has 20 residues. Germline lookup yields CDR1 KGHDR and CDR2 SFDVKD. J gave up 6 bases and V 4 bases, and 15 bases lay outside the gene matches. Here the CDR3 DNA reads TGTGCCACCAGTGACCGCGGGACTAGCGGGAGGAAGTCCACAGTCAATGAGCAGTTCTTC. Translating gives CATSDRGTSGRKSTVNEQFF.

This rearrangement joins TRBV7-2 to TRBJ1-1, with D uncertain. CDR3 length equals 13 residues. Looked up from germline, CDR1 is SGHTA and CDR2 is FQGNSA. V shed 3 bases and J shed 1 base, with 6 bases lying between them. The DNA of the CDR3 is TGTGCCAGCAGCTTCCGGAGGAACACTGAAGCTTTCTTT. This translates into CASSFRRNTEAFF.

The chain is built from TRBV24-1 and TRBJ1-2, with 8 bases fitting TRBD1. Trimming at V came to 4 bases and at J to 6 bases, leaving 6 bases not matched to a gene. The CDR3 is 14 residues long. The germline V gene encodes CDR1 KGHDR and CDR2 SFDVKD. The CDR3 sequence: CATSEGTGFNGYTF. The CDR3 DNA reads TGTGCCACCAGTGAGGGGACAGGCTTTAATGGCTACACCTTC.

The V call is TRBV6-5, the J call TRBJ2-2; TRBD1 aligns across 8 bases. The length of the CDR3 is 15 residues. CDR1 is MNHEY, CDR2 SVGAGI, per germline. V dropped 2 bases and J dropped 4; count of bases not matched to a gene: 3. The CDR3 protein is CASSYATGVTGELFF. The DNA of the CDR3 is TGTGCCAGCAGTTACGCGACAGGGGTCACCGGGGAGCTGTTTTTT.

The chain couples TRBV5-6 to TRBJ1-1; 7 bases fit TRBD1. Losses at the gene ends were 0 bases for V and 3 bases for J; bases not matched to a gene: 5. Looked up from germline, CDR1 is SGHDT and CDR2 is YYEEEE. CDR3 length equals 15 residues. CDR3 coding DNA: TGTGCCAGCAGCTTGGAGGGGGCGCTGGACACTGAAGCTTTCTTT. Translating it yields CASSLEGALDTEAFF.

This clone occurred a few times. V gene TRBV11-3 combines with J gene TRBJ1-2; TRBD1 aligns across 9 bases. Germline V CDR1 and CDR2: SGHNT, YENEEA. Trimming took 5 bases from V and 3 from J; bases not matched to a gene: 10. The CDR3 has 16 residues. The CDR3 DNA sequence: TGTGCCAGCAGCGGGGTACTTGACAGGGGGGACTATGGCTACACCTTC. The encoded protein is CASSGVLDRGDYGYTF.

The CDR3 protein is CASSIGLAGQETQYF. The DNA for the CDR3 is TGTGCCAGCAGCATCGGACTAGCGGGACAAGAGACCCAGTACTTC. The V gene is TRBV7-9, the J gene TRBJ2-5; 12 nucleotides agree with TRBD2. CDR1 and CDR2 from the germline V gene are SEHNR and FQNEAQ (reference sequence). With 5 bases clipped from V and 2 bases from J, the junction kept 3 bases outside the gene matches. CDR3 size: 15 residues.

Note on this clone: Mismatch with germline at one junction end may stem from a read error. This chain joins TRBV7-2 and TRBJ1-2, with TRBD1 as a possible D gene (6 bases). Germline lookup yields CDR1 SGHTA and CDR2 FQGNSA. CDR3 length: 13 amino acids. Written as DNA, the CDR3 is TGTGCCAGCAGCTTAGACAGGGACTACGGCTACACCTTC. Its translation is CASSLDRDYGYTF.

The chain recombines TRBV7-9 with TRBJ1-2; TRBD1 aligns across 10 bases. The V gene's germline CDR1 is SEHNR and CDR2 FQNEAQ (reference sequence). J was trimmed by 7 bases and V by 5 bases; bases with no gene match: 13. There are 16 residues in the CDR3. Here the CDR3 DNA reads TGTGCCAGCAGCATTCCCGGGACAGGGGTTCAGCGTGGCTACACCTTC. Residues: CASSIPGTGVQRGYTF.

This chain connects TRBV18 to TRBJ2-7, with TRBD1 matching over 8 bases. With 2 bases clipped from V and 3 bases from J, the junction kept 6 bases outside the gene matches. This CDR3 region has 15 residues. The germline V gene encodes CDR1 KGHSH and CDR2 LQKENI. The DNA of the CDR3 is TGTGCCAGCTCACCAACGGACAGGGCAGGCTACGAGCAGTACTTC. It yields the protein CASSPTDRAGYEQYF.